The T cell receptor beta chain under discussion was sequenced for a study of shared clonotypes between healthy human individuals. Points on this clone: Its target is unknown.

Study-wide results and caveats: Rarefaction curves obtained for sorted subsets showed sequencing incomplete despite large depth. Memory subsets generally showed smaller estimated richness than naive subsets did.

Samples underwent the assay at deep level. Sequencing was performed with immunoSEQ multiplex PCR; in TCRdb, only in-frame clones are kept and a portion is missing. Of around 88,000 clones detected, almost 70% appear once; the ten largest clones hold approximately 50%. The TCR sequence derives from a man aged 25 to 40 in good health. Material: memory CD8+ T cells sorted from blood. Subset here: CD45RO+ cells pooled with CCR7-negative TemRA cells.

The chain's CDR3 is CASSLAANYGYTF. The DNA of the CDR3 is TGCGCCAGCAGCTTGGCAGCTAACTATGGCTACACCTTC. The rearrangement links TRBV5-1 to TRBJ1-2; D gene uncertain. The CDR3 sequence is 13 residues long. The germline V and J ends were trimmed by 0 bases and 0 bases, with 3 bases remaining between them. Germline V CDR1 and CDR2: SGHRS, YFSETQ.